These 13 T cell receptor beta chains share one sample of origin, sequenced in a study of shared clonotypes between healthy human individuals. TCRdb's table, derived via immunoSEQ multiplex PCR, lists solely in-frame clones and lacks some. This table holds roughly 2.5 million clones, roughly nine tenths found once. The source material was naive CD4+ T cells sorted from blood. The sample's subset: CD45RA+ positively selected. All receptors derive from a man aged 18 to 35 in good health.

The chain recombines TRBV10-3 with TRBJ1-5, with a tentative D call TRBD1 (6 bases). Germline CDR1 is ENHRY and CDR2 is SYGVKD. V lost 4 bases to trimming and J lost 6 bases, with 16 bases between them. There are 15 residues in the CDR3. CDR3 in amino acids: CAISGPEGGRQPQHF. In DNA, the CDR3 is TGTGCCATCAGTGGACCCGAGGGGGGTCGTCAGCCCCAGCATTTT.

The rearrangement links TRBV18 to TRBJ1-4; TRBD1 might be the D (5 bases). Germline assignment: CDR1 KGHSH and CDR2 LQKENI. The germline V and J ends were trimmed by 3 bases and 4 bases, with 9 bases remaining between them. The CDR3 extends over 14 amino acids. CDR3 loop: CASSPGTFNEKLFF. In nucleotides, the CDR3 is TGTGCCAGCTCACCGGGGACTTTTAATGAAAAACTGTTTTTT.

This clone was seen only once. CDR3 bases: TGTGCCAGCAGTGAATGGGGGACAGGGTCCTACGAGCAGTACTTC. Its translation: CASSEWGTGSYEQYF. This rearrangement joins TRBV6-1 to TRBJ2-7; 9 bases are shared with TRBD1. CDR1 is MNHNS and CDR2 is SASEGT in the germline V gene. This CDR3 has 15 residues. V lost 2 bases and J lost 1; bases outside the gene matches: 3.

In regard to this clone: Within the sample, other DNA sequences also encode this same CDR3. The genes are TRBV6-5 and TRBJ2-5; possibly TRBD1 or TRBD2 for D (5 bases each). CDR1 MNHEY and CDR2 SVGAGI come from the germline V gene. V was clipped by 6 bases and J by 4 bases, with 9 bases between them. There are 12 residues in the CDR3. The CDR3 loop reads CASSRDLETQYF. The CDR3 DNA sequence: TGTGCCAGCAGCAGGGACCTAGAGACCCAGTACTTC.

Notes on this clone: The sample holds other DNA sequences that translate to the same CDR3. The CDR3 region is CASSLDRTTNEKLFF. CDR3 coding DNA: TGCGCCAGCAGCTTGGACAGAACAACTAATGAAAAACTGTTTTTT. The chain carries TRBV5-1 and TRBJ1-4, with D hard to call. V was shortened by 0 bases and J by 0 bases, with 6 bases between the two germline ends. CDR1 is SGHRS and CDR2 is YFSETQ in the germline V gene. The CDR3 is made up of 15 amino acids.

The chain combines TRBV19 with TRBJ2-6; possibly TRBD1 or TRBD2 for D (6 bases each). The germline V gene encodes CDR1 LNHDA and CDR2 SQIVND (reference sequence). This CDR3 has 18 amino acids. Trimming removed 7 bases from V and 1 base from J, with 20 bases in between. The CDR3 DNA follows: TGTGCCAGTACCCTGAGGGGGGCCTTGGATTCTGGGGCCAACGTCCTGACTTTC. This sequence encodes CASTLRGALDSGANVLTF.

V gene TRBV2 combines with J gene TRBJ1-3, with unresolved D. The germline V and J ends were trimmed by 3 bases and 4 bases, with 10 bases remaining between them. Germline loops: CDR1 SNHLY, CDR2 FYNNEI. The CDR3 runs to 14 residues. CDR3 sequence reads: CASSDTGGGNTIYF. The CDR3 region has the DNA TGTGCCAGCAGTGATACGGGTGGAGGAAACACCATATATTTT.

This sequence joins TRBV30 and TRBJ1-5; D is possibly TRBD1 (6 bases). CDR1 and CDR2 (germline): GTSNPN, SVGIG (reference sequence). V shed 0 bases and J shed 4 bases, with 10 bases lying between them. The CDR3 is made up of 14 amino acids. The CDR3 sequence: CAWSVGGANQPQHF. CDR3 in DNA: TGTGCCTGGAGTGTTGGGGGGGCTAATCAGCCCCAGCATTTT.

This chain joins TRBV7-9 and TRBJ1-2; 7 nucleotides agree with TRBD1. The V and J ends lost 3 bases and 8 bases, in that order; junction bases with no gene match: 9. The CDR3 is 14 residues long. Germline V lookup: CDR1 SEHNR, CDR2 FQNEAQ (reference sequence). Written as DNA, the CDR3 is TGTGCCAGCAGCTTGGGACAGCCCAGAGAGGGCTACACCTTC. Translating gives CASSLGQPREGYTF.

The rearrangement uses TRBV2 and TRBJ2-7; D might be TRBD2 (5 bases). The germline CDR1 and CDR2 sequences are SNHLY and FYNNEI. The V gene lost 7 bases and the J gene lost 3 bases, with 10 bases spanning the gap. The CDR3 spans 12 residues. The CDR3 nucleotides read TGTGCCAGCAATCGGGGTTACTACGAGCAGTACTTC. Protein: CASNRGYYEQYF.

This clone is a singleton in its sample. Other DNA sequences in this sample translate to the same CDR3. CDR3 nucleotide sequence: TGCAGCGTTGAGGATTTAGCAGATACGCAGTATTTT. This sequence encodes CSVEDLADTQYF. The chain employs TRBV29-1 and TRBJ2-3, with D unclear. Trimming removed 3 bases at V and 4 bases at J, with 8 bases between. The V gene's germline CDR1 is SQVTM and CDR2 ANQGSEA. The CDR3 sequence is 12 residues long.

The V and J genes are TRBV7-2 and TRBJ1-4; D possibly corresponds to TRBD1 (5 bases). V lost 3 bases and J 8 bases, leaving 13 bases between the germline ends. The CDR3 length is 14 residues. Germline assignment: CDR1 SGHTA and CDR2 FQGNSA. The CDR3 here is CASSLNGQGEKLFF. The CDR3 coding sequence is TGTGCCAGCAGCTTGAATGGCCAGGGAGAAAAACTGTTTTTT.

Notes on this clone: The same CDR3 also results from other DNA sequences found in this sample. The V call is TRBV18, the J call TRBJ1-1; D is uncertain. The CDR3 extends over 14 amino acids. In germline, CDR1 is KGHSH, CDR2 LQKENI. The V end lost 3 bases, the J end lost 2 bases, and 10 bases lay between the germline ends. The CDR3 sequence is CASSPKAVNTEAFF. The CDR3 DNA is TGTGCCAGCTCACCGAAGGCGGTTAACACTGAAGCTTTCTTT.